This T cell receptor beta chain was documented in a study of T-cell memory formation after mild COVID-19. TCRdb passed the 5' RACE reads through MiXCR, listing each CDR3 protein once. The table shows 100,000 to 140,000 distinct CDR3 sequences, with approximately 15% occurring only once. The V gene's germline CDR1 is LGHNA and CDR2 YSLEER. There are 16 residues in the CDR3. Losses at the gene ends were 0 bases for V and 5 bases for J; bases not matched to a gene: 7. In its sample, this clonotype was seen a few times. The sequencing input was PBMCs or a T cell subset sorted from them (not recorded which). The receptor was derived from a man aged 18 to 35 who had mild COVID-19 (a few samples of this study predate the infection). Cell type and time point are not known. V is TRBV4-3 and J is TRBJ2-5; 9 bases are a match to TRBD2. This CDR3 is CASSQDSAGGPETQYF. DNA for the CDR3: TGCGCCAGCAGCCAAGATTCAGCGGGGGGCCCGGAGACCCAGTACTTC.